The 18 T cell receptor beta chains below were found in one sample sequenced in a study of blood T cell repertoires in COVID-19. TCRdb's table, derived via immunoSEQ multiplex PCR, lists solely in-frame clones and lacks some. Among 200,000 or so clones listed, around 81% were seen once. The sequenced material came from peripheral blood. The origin of the receptors is a woman aged 25 to 39 who had recovered from COVID-19.

The chain carries TRBV30 and TRBJ2-7; 9 bases map to TRBD1. Germline V CDR1 and CDR2: GTSNPN, SVGIG (reference sequence). There are 14 residues in the CDR3. Trimming took 5 bases from V and 3 from J; bases not matched to a gene: 8. CDR3 protein: CAWVPGQGFYEQYF. CDR3 coding DNA: TGTGCCTGGGTACCGGGACAGGGCTTCTACGAGCAGTACTTC.

The V and J genes are TRBV28 and TRBJ2-3; perhaps TRBD1 as D (6 bases). There are 14 residues in the CDR3. With 9 bases removed from V and 1 base from J, the gap between germline ends came to 14 bases. Germline-derived CDR1 and CDR2 are MDHEN and SYDVKM. The CDR3 region is CASTTGYRTDTQYF. For the CDR3, the DNA is TGTGCCAGTACTACAGGGTATCGCACAGATACGCAGTATTTT.

V gene TRBV3-1 (or the pseudogene TRBV3-2) combines with J gene TRBJ2-3, with TRBD2 matching over 9 bases. The germline V gene encodes CDR1 LGHDT and CDR2 YNNKEL (reference sequence). There are 16 residues in the CDR3. Unmatched junction bases numbered 7, after V lost 4 bases and J lost 2 bases. The CDR3 DNA sequence: TGTGCCAGCAGCCCTCGACTAGCGGTAGACACAGATACGCAGTATTTT. Encoded protein: CASSPRLAVDTDTQYF.

This chain uses TRBV29-1 with TRBJ2-7, with TRBD1 matching 9 bases. Unmatched junction bases numbered 13, after V lost 7 bases and J lost 6 bases. Germline CDR1 SQVTM, CDR2 ANQGSEA. The CDR3 runs to 14 residues. The CDR3 protein is CSAGRDRELGEQYF. The CDR3 nucleotides read TGCAGCGCCGGAAGGGACAGGGAGCTGGGCGAGCAGTACTTC.

The V and J genes are TRBV28 and TRBJ1-5; TRBD1 might be the D (5 bases). This CDR3 is built from 14 residues. CDR1 and CDR2 (germline): MDHEN, SYDVKM. The V and J ends lost 4 bases and 5 bases respectively, with 12 bases between them. Here the CDR3 reads CASSSWGTDQPQHF. The CDR3 DNA reads TGTGCCAGCAGTTCTTGGGGCACCGATCAGCCCCAGCATTTT.

The J gene is TRBJ1-3, the V gene TRBV2; 11 bases map to TRBD1. CDR3 length: 16 amino acids. V was clipped by 6 bases and J by 2 bases; unmatched bases: 6. Germline loops: CDR1 SNHLY, CDR2 FYNNEI. The CDR3 DNA is TGTGCCAGCAGCCATCCGGGACAGGGGGCTGGAAACACCATATATTTT. Encoded protein: CASSHPGQGAGNTIYF.

The count of this clone is one. The rearrangement uses TRBV21-1 and TRBJ2-1; TRBD2 is taken as the D call from the table, unchecked against the DNA. TRBV21-1 is an annotated pseudogene. The CDR3 is 17 amino acids. As DNA, the CDR3 is TGTGCCAGCAGCAAAGTAACTAGCGGGAGGGAGGACAATGAGCAGTTCTTC. Its protein product is CASSKVTSGREDNEQFF.

The rearrangement joins TRBV5-1 to TRBJ2-2; TRBD2 matches at 11 bases. The CDR3 spans 17 residues. The ends lost 4 bases at V and 7 bases at J; junction bases unmatched: 12. Germline lookup yields CDR1 SGHRS and CDR2 YFSETQ. CDR3 coding DNA: TGCGCCAGCAGCCTGGGACTAGCGGAACTGTTTGTCGGGGAGCTGTTTTTT. This sequence encodes CASSLGLAELFVGELFF.

The J gene is TRBJ1-6, the V gene TRBV2; D may be TRBD1 (5 bases). The CDR3 runs 14 residues. Trimming removed 1 base at V and 6 bases at J, with 7 bases between. The germline V gene encodes CDR1 SNHLY and CDR2 FYNNEI. As DNA, the CDR3 is TGTGCCAGCAGTGAAGTCGGGGGTAATTCACCCCTCCACTTT. Translating gives CASSEVGGNSPLHF. Supplemented by reference TRBV2 and TRBJ1-6, the full variable domain reads EPEVTQTPSHQVTQMGQEVILRCVPISNHLYFYWYRQILGQKVEFLVSFYNNEISEKSEIFDDQFSVERPDGSNFTLKIRSTKLEDSAMYFCASSEVGGNSPLHFGNGTRLTVT.

The gene calls are TRBV19 and TRBJ2-1, with D perhaps matching TRBD2 (5 bases). CDR1 LNHDA and CDR2 SQIVND come from the germline V gene (reference sequence). V was pared by 5 bases and J by 8 bases, with 25 bases between. The CDR3 loop spans 17 amino acids. CDR3 DNA sequence: TGTGCCAGTAGTGCGGCATTGTTGGGCGGGTCGTTCGATGAGCAGTTCTTC. Translating gives CASSAALLGGSFDEQFF.

V is TRBV7-9 and J is TRBJ2-7; D perhaps matches TRBD2 (6 bases). CDR1 SEHNR and CDR2 FQNEAQ come from the germline V gene (reference sequence). The V end lost 2 bases, the J end lost 1 base, and 18 bases lay between the germline ends. The CDR3 contains 17 residues. The CDR3 DNA reads as TGTGCCAGCAGCTTAACCGGGACTTCATCTGGGTCCTACGAGCAGTACTTC. This translates into CASSLTGTSSGSYEQYF. The complete variable domain, with remaining parts taken from reference TRBV7-9 and TRBJ2-7, reads DTGVSQNPRHKITKRGQNVTFRCDPISEHNRLYWYRQTLGQGPEFLTYFQNEAQLEKSRLLSDRFSAERPKGSFSTLEIQRTEQGDSAMYLCASSLTGTSSGSYEQYFGPGTRLTVT.

V is TRBV12-3 or TRBV12-4 and J is TRBJ2-3; D call uncertain. The V gene lost 6 bases and the J gene lost 5 bases, with 6 bases spanning the gap. The CDR3 spans 11 residues. The CDR3 DNA sequence: TGTGCCAGCAGCCTCCTAGATACGCAGTATTTT. It is translated as CASSLLDTQYF.

The rearrangement joins TRBV10-2 to TRBJ2-1; 12 bases are a match to TRBD2. Germline CDR1 is WSHSY and CDR2 is SAAADI. The CDR3 covers 15 residues. Germline trimming cut 5 bases from V and 7 bases from J; bases unmatched to any gene: 6. CDR3 sequence (DNA): TGCGCCAGCAGTCCCGGACTAGCGGGAAAAAATGAGCAGTTCTTC. Protein: CASSPGLAGKNEQFF.

The genes are TRBV30 and TRBJ1-6, with a possible D match to TRBD1 (6 bases). Germline CDR1 reads GTSNPN; CDR2 reads SVGIG (reference sequence). The CDR3 extends over 14 amino acids. Between the trimmed V and J ends, which lost 6 bases and 5 bases, there was a span of 14 bases. The CDR3 reads CACQGHLNNSPLHF. Written as DNA, the CDR3 is TGTGCCTGCCAGGGACACCTAAATAATTCACCCCTCCACTTT. Using reference TRBV30 and TRBJ1-6 for the parts outside the CDR3, the full variable domain is SQTIHQWPATLVQPVGSPLSLECTVEGTSNPNLYWYRQAAGRGLQLLFYSVGIGQISSEVPQNLSASRPQDRQFILSSKKLLLSDSGFYLCACQGHLNNSPLHFGNGTRLTVT.

The rearrangement links TRBV7-2 to TRBJ2-1; D is unresolved. Trimming shortened V by 5 bases and J by 9 bases, and 14 bases separated the two germline ends. The CDR3 spans 13 residues. Germline V gene data show CDR1 as SGHTA and CDR2 as FQGNSA. CDR3 amino acids: CASSRQLRREQFF. The DNA for the CDR3 is TGTGCCAGCAGCCGCCAACTGCGTCGTGAGCAGTTCTTC.

In DNA, the CDR3 is TGTGCCAGTAGCCCTGGGCCCCTCCAGGGACTCTCTCGGGGGCAGTACTTC. It encodes CASSPGPLQGLSRGQYF. The rearrangement joins TRBV19 to TRBJ2-7, with D tentatively TRBD2 (6 bases). CDR3 size: 17 residues. Germline-derived CDR1 and CDR2 are LNHDA and SQIVND (reference sequence). The V and J ends lost 6 bases and 9 bases respectively, with 30 bases between them.

The chain carries TRBV4-2 and TRBJ2-7, with a weak D call TRBD2 (6 bases). The ends were cut back, 4 bases at V and 4 bases at J, with 14 bases in the middle. From germline, CDR1 is LGHNA and CDR2 YNFKEQ. There are 14 residues in the CDR3. The CDR3 coding sequence is TGTGCCAGCAGCCCCGGACGGGAGAAATACGAGCAGTACTTC. Translating gives CASSPGREKYEQYF.

This sequence joins TRBV9 and TRBJ2-7; D perhaps matches TRBD1 (5 bases). The CDR3 length is 13 residues. The germline V gene has CDR1 SGDLS and CDR2 YYNGEE. Trimming took 3 bases from V and 5 from J, leaving 12 bases between them. The CDR3 nucleotides read TGTGCCAGCAGCGAGAGGACATTCGACGAGCAGTACTTC. Translating it yields CASSERTFDEQYF.